The clone carrying this T cell receptor beta chain was counted between two and nine times. Being one base from a much bigger clone, this may be a read error. The data derive from a study of spatial heterogeneity in lung cancer. Across the study: Beta-chain sequences were consistently detected more often than alpha-chain sequences.

Time point of the sample: sample taken at primary tumor resection. The study tagged each TCR cDNA molecule with a unique molecular identifier. TCRdb recomputed calls from the 5' RACE reads with MiXCR, one row per CDR3 protein. The sample includes about 23,000 distinct CDR3 sequences, approximately 4.8% of them seen just once. The CDR3 loop spans 18 amino acids. The germline V gene has CDR1 SQVTM and CDR2 ANQGSEA. The V gene end was trimmed by 8 bases and the J gene end by 1 base; junction bases not matched to a gene: 15. The V and J genes are TRBV29-1 and TRBJ2-3; 13 nucleotides agree with TRBD2. The TCR originated in a male donor with early-stage non-small cell lung cancer. The sample consisted of PBMCs, taken at surgery. In DNA, the CDR3 is TGCAGCCCGAACTCGATACTAGCGGGGGGGAATGGCACAGATACGCAGTATTTT. Its protein is CSPNSILAGGNGTDTQYF.